This TCR beta chain was identified in a study of cytomegalovirus exposure and HLA in healthy donors. Study-level information: Among the roughly 380 donors who were genotyped, approximately 83% fell in the genetic ancestry cluster that is associated with self-reported Caucasian donors. Points from the study as a whole: In an earlier analysis, productive rearrangement rates for most beta V segments clustered near 87% or 30%. In a later analysis, parvovirus B19, influenza, CMV and Epstein-Barr virus appeared linked to several top co-occurrence clusters.

Nominally healthy donors were sampled, though unrecorded immune exposures were likely. This clone has just one count. The antigen remains undetermined. Vbeta (60) and Jbeta (13) primers were used in the PCR. Assay: immunoSEQ multiplex PCR; the TCRdb copy retains only in-frame clones and omits some. The data show some 96,000 clones, approximately 79% seen once. The CDR3 is made up of 13 amino acids. The germline V gene encodes CDR1 SGHVS and CDR2 FQNEAQ. The V end lost 3 bases, the J end lost 1 base, and 7 bases lay between the germline ends. The sample taken for sequencing was PBMCs. This sequence was found in a woman aged 55-69 years in good health and CMV-seropositive. This sequence joins TRBV7-8 and TRBJ2-7, with D tentatively TRBD2 (6 bases). CDR3 bases: TGTGCCAGCAGCTTTGGGGGGTCCTACGAGCAGTACTTC. Translating gives CASSFGGSYEQYF.